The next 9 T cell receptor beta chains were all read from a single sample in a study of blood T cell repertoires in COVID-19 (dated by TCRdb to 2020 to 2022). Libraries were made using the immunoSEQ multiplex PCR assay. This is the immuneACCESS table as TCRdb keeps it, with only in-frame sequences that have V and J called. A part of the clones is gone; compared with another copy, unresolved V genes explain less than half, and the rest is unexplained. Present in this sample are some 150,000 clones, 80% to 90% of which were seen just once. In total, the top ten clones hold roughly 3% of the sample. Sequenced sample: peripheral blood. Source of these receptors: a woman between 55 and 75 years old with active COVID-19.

The CDR3 sequence: CASSSAGLAGERTGELFF. The CDR3 nucleotides are TGTGCCAGCAGTTCCGCGGGACTAGCGGGAGAAAGGACCGGGGAGCTGTTTTTT. The rearrangement joins TRBV28 to TRBJ2-2, with 14 nucleotides matching TRBD2. From germline, CDR1 is MDHEN and CDR2 SYDVKM. The CDR3 extends over 18 amino acids. The trim removed 4 bases at V and 5 bases at J, leaving 9 bases unmatched.

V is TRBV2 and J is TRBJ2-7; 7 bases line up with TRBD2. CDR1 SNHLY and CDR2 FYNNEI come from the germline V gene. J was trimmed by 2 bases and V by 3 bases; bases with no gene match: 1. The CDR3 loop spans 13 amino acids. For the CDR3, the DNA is TGTGCCAGCAGTGACCTAGCGGCCTACGAGCAGTACTTC. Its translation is CASSDLAAYEQYF.

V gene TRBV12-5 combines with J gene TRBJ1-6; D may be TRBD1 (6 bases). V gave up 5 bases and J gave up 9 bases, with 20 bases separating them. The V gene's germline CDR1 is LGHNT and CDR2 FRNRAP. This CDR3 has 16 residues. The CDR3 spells CASGSIKTGPRSPLHF. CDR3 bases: TGTGCTAGTGGTAGTATTAAGACAGGCCCACGTTCACCCCTCCACTTT. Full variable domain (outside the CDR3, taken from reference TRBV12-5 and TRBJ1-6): DARVTQTPRHKVTEMGQEVTMRCQPILGHNTVFWYRQTMMQGLELLAYFRNRAPLDDSGMPKDRFSAEMPDATLATLKIQPSEPRDSAVYFCASGSIKTGPRSPLHFGNGTRLTVT.

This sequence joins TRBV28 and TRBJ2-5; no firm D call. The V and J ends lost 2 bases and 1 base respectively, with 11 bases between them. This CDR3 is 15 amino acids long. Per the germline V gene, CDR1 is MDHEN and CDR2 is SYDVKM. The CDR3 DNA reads TGTGCCAGCAGTTTAGTCGGCAGGATCCAAGAGACCCAGTACTTC. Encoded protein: CASSLVGRIQETQYF.

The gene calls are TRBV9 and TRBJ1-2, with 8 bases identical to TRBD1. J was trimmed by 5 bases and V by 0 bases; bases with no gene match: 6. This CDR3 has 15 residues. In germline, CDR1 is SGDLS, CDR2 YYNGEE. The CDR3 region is CASSVATGGRYGYTF. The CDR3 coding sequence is TGTGCCAGCAGCGTAGCTACAGGGGGGAGGTATGGCTACACCTTC.

This CDR3 is CASSLGLAESYEQYF. CDR3 sequence (DNA): TGTGCCAGCAGCTTAGGACTAGCGGAATCCTACGAGCAGTACTTC. J is TRBJ2-7 and V is TRBV7-2; 9 positions match TRBD2. Germline V lookup: CDR1 SGHTA, CDR2 FQGNSA. CDR3 size: 15 residues. The J segment lost 1 base and the V segment lost 1 base, leaving 2 bases of the junction unmatched.

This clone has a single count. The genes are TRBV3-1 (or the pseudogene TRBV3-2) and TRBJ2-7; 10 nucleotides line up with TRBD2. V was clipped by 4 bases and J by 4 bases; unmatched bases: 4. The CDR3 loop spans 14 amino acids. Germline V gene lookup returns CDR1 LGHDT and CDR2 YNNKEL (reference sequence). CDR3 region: CASSPVGLAYEQYF. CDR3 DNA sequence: TGTGCCAGCAGCCCCGTGGGACTAGCGTACGAGCAGTACTTC.

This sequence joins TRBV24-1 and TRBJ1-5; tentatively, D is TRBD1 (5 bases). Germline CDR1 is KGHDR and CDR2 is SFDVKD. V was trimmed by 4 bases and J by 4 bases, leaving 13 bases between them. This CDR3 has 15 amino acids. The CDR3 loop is CATSEAGPGNQPQHF. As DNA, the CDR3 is TGTGCCACCAGTGAGGCAGGGCCTGGAAATCAGCCCCAGCATTTT.

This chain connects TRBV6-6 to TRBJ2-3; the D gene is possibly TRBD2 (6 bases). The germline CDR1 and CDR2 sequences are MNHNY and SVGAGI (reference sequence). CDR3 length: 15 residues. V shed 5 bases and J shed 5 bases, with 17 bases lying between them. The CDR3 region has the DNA TGTGCCAGCAGTCGCCGGGACTCCCCGGGAGATACGCAGTATTTT. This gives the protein CASSRRDSPGDTQYF.